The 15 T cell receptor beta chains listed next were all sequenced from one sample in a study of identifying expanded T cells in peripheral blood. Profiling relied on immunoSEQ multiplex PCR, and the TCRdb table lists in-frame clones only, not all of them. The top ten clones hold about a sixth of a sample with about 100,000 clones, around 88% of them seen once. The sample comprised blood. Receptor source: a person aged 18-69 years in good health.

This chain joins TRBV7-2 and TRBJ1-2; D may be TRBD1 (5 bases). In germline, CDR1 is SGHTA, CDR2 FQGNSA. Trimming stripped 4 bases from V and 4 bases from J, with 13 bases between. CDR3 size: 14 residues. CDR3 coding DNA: TGTGCCAGCAGCTCATACGGGGGGGGCTATGGCTACACCTTC. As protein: CASSSYGGGYGYTF.

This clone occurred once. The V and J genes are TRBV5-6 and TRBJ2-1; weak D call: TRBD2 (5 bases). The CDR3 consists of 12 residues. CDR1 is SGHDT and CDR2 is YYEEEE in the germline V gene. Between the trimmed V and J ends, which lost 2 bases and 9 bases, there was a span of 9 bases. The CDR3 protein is CASSFGGGEQFF. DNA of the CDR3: TGTGCCAGCAGCTTCGGAGGCGGTGAGCAGTTCTTC.

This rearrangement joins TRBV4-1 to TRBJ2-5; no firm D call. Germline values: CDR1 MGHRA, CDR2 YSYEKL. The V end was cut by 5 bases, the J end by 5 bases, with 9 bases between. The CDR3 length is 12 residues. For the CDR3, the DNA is TGCGCCAGCAGCAACCTTGGGGAGACCCAGTACTTC. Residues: CASSNLGETQYF.

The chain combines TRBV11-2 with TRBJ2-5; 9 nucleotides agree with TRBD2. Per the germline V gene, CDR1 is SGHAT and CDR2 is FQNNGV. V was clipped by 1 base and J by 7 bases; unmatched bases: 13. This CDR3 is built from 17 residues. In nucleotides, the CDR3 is TGTGCCAGCAGCTTAGGACGGAGCGGGGGGTCCGCGGGGACCCAGTACTTC. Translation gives CASSLGRSGGSAGTQYF.

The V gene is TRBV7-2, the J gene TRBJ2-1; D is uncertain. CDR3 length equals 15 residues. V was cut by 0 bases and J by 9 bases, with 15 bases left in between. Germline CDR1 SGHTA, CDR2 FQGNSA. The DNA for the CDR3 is TGTGCCAGCAGCTTAGCCCAGGCCGCGGATGGTGAGCAGTTCTTC. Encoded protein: CASSLAQAADGEQFF. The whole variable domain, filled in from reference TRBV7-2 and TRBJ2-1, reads GAGVSQSPSNKVTEKGKDVELRCDPISGHTALYWYRQSLGQGLEFLIYFQGNSAPDKSGLPSDRFSAERTGGSVSTLTIQRTQQEDSAVYLCASSLAQAADGEQFFGPGTRLTVL.

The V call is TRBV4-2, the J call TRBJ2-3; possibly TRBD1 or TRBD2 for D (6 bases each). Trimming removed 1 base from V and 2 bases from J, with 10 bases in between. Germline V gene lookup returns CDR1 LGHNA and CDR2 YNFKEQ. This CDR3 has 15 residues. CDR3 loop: CASSQVWGATDTQYF. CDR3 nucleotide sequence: TGTGCCAGCAGCCAAGTGTGGGGGGCCACAGATACGCAGTATTTT.

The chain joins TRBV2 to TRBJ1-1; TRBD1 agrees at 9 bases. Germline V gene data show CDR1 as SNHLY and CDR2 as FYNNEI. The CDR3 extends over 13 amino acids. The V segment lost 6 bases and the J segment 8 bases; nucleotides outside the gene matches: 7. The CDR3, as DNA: TGTGCCAGCAGATCAGGACAGGGGAGGGAAGCTTTCTTT. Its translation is CASRSGQGREAFF.

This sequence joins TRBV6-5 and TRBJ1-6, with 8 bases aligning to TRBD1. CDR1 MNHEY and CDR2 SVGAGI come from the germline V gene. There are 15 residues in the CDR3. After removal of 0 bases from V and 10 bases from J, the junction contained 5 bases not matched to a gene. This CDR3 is CASSYSNRGGSPLHF. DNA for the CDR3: TGTGCCAGCAGTTACTCCAACAGGGGGGGGTCACCCCTCCACTTT.

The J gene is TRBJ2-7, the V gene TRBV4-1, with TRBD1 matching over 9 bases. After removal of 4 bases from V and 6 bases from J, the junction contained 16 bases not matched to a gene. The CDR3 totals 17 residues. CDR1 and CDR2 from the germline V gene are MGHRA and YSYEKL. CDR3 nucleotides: TGCGCCAGCAGCCCTAGAATTCCGGGACAGGGTGTAATCGAGCAGTACTTC. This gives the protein CASSPRIPGQGVIEQYF.

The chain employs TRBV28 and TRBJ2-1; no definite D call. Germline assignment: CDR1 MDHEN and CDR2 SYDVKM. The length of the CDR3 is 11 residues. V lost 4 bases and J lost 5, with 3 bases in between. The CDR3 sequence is CASSYDNEQFF. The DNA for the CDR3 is TGTGCCAGCAGTTACGACAATGAGCAGTTCTTC.

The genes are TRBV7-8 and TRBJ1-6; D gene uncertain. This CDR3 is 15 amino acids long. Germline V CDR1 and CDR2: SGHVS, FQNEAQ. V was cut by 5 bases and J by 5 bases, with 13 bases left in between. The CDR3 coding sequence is TGTGCCAGCAGCGGGCTGGAGCTGGATAATTCACCCCTCCACTTT. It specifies CASSGLELDNSPLHF.

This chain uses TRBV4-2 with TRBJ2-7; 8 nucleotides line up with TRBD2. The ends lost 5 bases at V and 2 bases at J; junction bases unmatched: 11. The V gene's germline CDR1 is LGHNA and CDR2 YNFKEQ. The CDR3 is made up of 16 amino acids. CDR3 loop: CASSSGGGRNPYEQYF. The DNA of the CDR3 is TGTGCCAGCAGCTCCGGGGGGGGCCGTAACCCCTACGAGCAGTACTTC.

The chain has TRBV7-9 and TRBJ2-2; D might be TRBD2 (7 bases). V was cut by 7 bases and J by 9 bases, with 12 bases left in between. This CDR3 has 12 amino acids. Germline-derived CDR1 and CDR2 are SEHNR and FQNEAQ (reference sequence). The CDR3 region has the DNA TGTGCCAGCACCCGGGGGGCCAGGGAGCTGTTTTTT. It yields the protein CASTRGARELFF.

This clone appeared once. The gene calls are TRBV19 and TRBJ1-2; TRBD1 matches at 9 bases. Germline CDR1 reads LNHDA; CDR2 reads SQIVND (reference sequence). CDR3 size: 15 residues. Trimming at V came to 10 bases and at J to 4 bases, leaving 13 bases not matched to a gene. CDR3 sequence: CATQPYTGGSYGYTF. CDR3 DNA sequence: TGTGCCACCCAACCCTATACAGGGGGCAGCTATGGCTACACCTTC.

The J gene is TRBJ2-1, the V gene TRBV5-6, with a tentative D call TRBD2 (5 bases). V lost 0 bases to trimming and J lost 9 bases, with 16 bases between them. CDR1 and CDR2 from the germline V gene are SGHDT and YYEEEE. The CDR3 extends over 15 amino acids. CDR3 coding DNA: TGTGCCAGCAGCTTGGGTCTGAGGGTTTACGGTGAGCAGTTCTTC. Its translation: CASSLGLRVYGEQFF.